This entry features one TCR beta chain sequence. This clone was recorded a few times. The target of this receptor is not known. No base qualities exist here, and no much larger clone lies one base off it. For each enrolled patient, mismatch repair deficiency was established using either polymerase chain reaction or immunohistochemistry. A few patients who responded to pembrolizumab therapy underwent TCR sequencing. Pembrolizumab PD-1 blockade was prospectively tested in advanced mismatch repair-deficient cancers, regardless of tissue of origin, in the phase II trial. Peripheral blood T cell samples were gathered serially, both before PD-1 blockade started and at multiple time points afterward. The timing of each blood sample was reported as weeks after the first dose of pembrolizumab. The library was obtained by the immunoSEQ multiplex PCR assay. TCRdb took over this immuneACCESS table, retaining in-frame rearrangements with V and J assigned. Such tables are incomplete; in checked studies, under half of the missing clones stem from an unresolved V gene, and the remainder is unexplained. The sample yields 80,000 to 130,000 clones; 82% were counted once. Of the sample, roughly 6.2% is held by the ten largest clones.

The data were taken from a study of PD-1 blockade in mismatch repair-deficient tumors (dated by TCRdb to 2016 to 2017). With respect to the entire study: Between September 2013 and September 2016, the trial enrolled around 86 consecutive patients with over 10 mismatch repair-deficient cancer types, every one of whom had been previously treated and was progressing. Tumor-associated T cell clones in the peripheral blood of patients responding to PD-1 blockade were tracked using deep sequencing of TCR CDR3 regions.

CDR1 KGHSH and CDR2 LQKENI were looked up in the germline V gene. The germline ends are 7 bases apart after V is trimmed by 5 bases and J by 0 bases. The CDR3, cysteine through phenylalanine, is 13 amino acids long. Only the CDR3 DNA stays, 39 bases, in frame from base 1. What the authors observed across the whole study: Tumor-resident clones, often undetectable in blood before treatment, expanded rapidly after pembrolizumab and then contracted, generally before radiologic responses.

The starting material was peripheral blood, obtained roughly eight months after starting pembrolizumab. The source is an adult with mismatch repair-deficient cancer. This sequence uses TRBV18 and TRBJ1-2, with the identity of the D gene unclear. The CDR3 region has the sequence CASSNQANYGYTF. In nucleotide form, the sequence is TGTGCCAGCTCAAACCAAGCTAACTATGGCTACACCTTC.